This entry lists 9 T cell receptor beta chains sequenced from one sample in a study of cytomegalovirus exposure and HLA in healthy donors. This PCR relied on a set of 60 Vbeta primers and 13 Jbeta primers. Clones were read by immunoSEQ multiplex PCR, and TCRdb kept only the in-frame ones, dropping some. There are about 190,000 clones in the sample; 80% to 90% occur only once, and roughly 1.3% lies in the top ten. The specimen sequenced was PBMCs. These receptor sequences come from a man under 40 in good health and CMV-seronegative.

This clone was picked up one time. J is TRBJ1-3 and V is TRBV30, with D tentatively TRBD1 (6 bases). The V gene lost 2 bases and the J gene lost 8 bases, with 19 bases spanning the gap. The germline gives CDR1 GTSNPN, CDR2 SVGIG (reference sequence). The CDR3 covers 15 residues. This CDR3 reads CAWSFTTGVGDTIYF. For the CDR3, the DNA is TGTGCCTGGAGTTTCACGACAGGAGTGGGAGACACCATATATTTT.

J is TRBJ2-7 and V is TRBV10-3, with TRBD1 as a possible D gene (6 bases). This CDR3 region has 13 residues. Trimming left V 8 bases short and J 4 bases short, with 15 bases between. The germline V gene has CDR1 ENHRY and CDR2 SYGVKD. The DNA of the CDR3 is TGTGCCATCGGGCTGGGACAAGAGTACGAGCAGTACTTC. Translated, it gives CAIGLGQEYEQYF.

The CDR3: CASSGGERLARHEQYF. The CDR3 DNA is TGCGCCAGCAGCGGGGGTGAGCGTCTAGCGAGGCACGAGCAGTACTTC. The V gene is TRBV5-1, the J gene TRBJ2-7, with D perhaps TRBD2 (6 bases). The germline V gene has CDR1 SGHRS and CDR2 YFSETQ. This CDR3 is built from 16 residues. Between the trimmed V and J ends, which lost 4 bases and 5 bases, there was a span of 22 bases.

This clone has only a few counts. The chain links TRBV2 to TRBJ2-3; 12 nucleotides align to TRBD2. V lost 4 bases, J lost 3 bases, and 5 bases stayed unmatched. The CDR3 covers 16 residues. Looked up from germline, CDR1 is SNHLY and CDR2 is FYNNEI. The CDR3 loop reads CASSASSGGATDTQYF. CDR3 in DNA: TGTGCCAGCAGTGCCTCTAGCGGGGGGGCAACAGATACGCAGTATTTT.

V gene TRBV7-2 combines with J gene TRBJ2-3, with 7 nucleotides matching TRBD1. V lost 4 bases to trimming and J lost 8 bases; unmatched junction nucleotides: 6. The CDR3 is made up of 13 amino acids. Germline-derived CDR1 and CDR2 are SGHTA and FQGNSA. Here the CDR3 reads CASSSGTAGTQYF. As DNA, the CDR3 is TGTGCCAGCAGCTCAGGGACAGCCGGTACGCAGTATTTT.

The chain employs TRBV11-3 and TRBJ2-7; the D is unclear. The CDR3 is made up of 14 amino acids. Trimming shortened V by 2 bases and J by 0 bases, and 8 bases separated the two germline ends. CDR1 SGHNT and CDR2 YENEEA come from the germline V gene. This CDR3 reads CASSLFASSYEQYF. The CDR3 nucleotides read TGTGCCAGCAGCTTATTTGCGAGCTCCTACGAGCAGTACTTC.

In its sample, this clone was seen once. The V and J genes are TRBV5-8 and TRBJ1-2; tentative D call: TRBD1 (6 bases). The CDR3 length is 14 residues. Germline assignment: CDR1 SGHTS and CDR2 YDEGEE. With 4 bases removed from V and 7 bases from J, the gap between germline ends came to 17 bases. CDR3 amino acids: CASSHRGFTIGYTF. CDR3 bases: TGTGCCAGCAGCCATAGGGGGTTTACGATTGGCTACACCTTC.

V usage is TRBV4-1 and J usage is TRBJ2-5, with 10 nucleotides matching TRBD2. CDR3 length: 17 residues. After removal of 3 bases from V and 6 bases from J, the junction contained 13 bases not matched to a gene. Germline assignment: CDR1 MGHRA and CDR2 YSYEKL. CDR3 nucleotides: TGCGCCAGCAGCCATGGAATTCTAGCGGGGGATAGAAAGACCCAGTACTTC. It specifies CASSHGILAGDRKTQYF.

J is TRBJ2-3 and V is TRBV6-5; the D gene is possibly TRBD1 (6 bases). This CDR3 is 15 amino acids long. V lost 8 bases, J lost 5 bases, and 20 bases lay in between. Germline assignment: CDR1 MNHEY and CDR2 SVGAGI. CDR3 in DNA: TGTGCCAGCGCCAGAGAAACAGGGTGGATAGATACGCAGTATTTT. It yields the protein CASARETGWIDTQYF.